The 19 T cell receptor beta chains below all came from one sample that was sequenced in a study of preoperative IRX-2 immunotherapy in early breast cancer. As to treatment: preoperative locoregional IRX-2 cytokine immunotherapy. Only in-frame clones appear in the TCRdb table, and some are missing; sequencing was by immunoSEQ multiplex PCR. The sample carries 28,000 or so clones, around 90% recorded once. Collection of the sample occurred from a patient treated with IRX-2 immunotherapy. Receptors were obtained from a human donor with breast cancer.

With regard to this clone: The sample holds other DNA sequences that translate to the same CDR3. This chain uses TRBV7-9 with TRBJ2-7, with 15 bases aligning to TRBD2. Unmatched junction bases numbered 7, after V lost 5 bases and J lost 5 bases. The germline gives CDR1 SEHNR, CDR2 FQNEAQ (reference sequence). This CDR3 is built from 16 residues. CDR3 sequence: CASSVGLAGGPDEQYF. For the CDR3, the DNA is TGTGCCAGCAGCGTAGGACTAGCGGGAGGGCCCGACGAGCAGTACTTC.

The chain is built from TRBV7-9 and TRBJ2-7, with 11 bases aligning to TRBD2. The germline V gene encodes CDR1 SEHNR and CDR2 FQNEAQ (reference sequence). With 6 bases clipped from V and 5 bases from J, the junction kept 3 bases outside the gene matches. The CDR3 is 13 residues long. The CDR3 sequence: CASSLAGGNEQYF. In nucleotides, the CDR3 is TGTGCCAGCAGTCTAGCGGGGGGTAACGAGCAGTACTTC.

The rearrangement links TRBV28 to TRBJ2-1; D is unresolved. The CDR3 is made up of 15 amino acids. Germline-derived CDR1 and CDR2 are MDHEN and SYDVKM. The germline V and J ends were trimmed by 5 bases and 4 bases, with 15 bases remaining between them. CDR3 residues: CASSAPRSAYNEQFF. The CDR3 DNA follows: TGTGCCAGCAGTGCACCTCGAAGTGCTTACAATGAGCAGTTCTTC. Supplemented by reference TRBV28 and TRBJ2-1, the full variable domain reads DVKVTQSSRYLVKRTGEKVFLECVQDMDHENMFWYRQDPGLGLRLIYFSYDVKMKEKGDIPEGYSVSREKKERFSLILESASTNQTSMYLCASSAPRSAYNEQFFGPGTRLTVL.

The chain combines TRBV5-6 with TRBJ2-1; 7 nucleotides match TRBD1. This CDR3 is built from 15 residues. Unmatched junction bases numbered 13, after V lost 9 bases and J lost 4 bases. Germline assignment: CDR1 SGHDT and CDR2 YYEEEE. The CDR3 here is CAILGTAYTYNEQFF. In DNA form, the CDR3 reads TGTGCCATTTTGGGGACAGCGTACACGTACAATGAGCAGTTCTTC.

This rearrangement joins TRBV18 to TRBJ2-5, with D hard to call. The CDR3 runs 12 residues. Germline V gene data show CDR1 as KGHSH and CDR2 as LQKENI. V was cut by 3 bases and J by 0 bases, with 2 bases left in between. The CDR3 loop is CASSPYQETQYF. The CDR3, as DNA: TGTGCCAGCTCACCGTACCAAGAGACCCAGTACTTC.

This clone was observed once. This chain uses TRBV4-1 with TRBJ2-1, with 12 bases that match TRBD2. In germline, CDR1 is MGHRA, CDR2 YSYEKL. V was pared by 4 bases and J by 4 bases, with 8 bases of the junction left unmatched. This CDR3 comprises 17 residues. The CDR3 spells CASSLQAGTSGYNEQFF. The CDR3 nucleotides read TGCGCCAGCAGCCTTCAAGCCGGGACTAGCGGGTACAATGAGCAGTTCTTC.

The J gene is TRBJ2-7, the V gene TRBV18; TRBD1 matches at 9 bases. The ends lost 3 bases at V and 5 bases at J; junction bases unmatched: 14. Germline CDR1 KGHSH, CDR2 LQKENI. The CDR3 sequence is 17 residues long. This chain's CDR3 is CASSPLAPGQGRHEQYF. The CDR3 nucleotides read TGTGCCAGCTCACCGCTAGCACCGGGACAGGGTCGACACGAGCAGTACTTC.

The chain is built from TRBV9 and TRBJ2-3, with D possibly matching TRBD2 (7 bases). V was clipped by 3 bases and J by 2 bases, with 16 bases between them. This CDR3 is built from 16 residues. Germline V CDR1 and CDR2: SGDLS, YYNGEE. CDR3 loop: CASSDPWGGATDTQYF. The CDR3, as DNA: TGTGCCAGCAGCGACCCCTGGGGGGGGGCCACAGATACGCAGTATTTT.

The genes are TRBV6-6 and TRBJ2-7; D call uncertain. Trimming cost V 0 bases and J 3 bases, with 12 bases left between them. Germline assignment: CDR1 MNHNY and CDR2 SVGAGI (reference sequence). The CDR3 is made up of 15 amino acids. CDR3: CASSYSSPANYEQYF. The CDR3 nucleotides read TGTGCCAGCAGTTACTCGAGTCCCGCGAACTACGAGCAGTACTTC.

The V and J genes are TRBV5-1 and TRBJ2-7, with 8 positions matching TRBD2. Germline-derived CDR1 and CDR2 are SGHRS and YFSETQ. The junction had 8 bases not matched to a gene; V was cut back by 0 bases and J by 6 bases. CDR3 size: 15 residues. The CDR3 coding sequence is TGCGCCAGCAGCTTGGTAGCGGGGAAGACCGGCGAGCAGTACTTC. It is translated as CASSLVAGKTGEQYF.

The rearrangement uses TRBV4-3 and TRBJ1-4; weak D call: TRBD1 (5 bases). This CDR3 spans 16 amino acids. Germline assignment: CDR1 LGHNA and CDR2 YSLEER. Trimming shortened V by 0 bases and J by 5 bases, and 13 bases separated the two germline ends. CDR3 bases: TGCGCCAGCAGCCAAGATCTGGGGGGGTTGAATGAAAAACTGTTTTTT. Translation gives CASSQDLGGLNEKLFF.

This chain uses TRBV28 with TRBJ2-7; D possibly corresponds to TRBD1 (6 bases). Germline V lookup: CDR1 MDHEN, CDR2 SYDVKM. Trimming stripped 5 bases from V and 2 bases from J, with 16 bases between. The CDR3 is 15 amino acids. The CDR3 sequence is CASSPAKAGAYEQYF. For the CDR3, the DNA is TGTGCCAGCAGTCCCGCCAAGGCAGGGGCCTACGAGCAGTACTTC.

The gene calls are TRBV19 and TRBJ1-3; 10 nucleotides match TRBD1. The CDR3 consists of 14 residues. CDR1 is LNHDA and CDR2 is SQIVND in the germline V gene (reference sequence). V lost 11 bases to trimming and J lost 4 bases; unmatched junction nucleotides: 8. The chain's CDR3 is CAASGTGEGNTIYF. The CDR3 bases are TGTGCCGCTTCCGGGACAGGGGAAGGAAACACCATATATTTT.

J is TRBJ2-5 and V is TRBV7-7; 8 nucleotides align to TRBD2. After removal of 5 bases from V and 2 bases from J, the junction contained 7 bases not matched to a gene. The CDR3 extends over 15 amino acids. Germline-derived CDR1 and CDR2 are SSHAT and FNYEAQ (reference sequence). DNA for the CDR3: TGTGCCAGCAGCCGCAGTGTAGCGGGGCAAGAGACCCAGTACTTC. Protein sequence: CASSRSVAGQETQYF.

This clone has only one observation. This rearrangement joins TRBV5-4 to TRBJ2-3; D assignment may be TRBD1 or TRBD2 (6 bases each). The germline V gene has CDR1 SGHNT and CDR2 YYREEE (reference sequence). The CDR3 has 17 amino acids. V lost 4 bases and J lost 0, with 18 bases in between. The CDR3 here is CASSTQGGRFSTDTQYF. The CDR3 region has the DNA TGTGCCAGCAGCACACAGGGAGGCCGATTTAGCACAGATACGCAGTATTTT.

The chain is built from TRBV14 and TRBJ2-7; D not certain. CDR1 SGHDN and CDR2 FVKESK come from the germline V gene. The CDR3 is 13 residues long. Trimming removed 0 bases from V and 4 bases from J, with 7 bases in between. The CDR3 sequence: CASSQDSVYEQYF. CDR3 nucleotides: TGTGCCAGCAGCCAAGATTCGGTTTACGAGCAGTACTTC.

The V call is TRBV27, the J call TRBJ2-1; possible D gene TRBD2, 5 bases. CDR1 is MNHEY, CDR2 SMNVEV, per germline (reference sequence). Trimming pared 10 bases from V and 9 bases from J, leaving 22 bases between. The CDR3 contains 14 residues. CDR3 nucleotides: TGTGCCACCTATCCTAGAAGGACCCGGGGTGAGCAGTTCTTC. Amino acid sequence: CATYPRRTRGEQFF.

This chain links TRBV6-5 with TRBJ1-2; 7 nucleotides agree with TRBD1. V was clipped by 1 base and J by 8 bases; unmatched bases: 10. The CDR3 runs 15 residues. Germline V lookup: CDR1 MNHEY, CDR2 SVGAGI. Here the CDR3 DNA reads TGTGCCAGCAGTTACTATCCCACCCGACAGGGAGGCTACACCTTC. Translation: CASSYYPTRQGGYTF.

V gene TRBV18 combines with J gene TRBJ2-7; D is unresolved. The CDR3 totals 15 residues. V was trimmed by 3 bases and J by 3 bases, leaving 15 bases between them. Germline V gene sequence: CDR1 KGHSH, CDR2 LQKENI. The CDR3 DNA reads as TGTGCCAGCTCACCGGGGAAAGGGCAATTCTACGAGCAGTACTTC. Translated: CASSPGKGQFYEQYF.